This T cell receptor beta chain comes out of a study of metastatic and nonmetastatic thyroid tumors. Study as a whole: Repertoire data that came from the blood and tumor or nodule tissue of malignant and benign thyroid patients were compared.

General study points: Malignant tumors reportedly showed significantly higher TCR beta diversity than benign nodules in both blood and tumor.

Patients underwent thyroid surgery, and none had received any treatment before it. Original data processing: CDR3 was compared across clinicopathological groups, and the resulting differences were used to build a distant-metastasis classifier for papillary thyroid cancer. TCRdb re-called the PCR reads with MiXCR. The V and J calls reflect TCRdb's pipeline rather than the authors' work. The data show roughly 70,000 clones, around 19% seen once. In this sample, this clone turned up a few times. Its cognate antigen is unknown. A much larger clone lies one base from this, so it may be a read error. The CDR3 runs 18 residues. From germline, CDR1 is MNHEY and CDR2 SVGAGI.

Input material: blood. This sequence originates from a female donor with papillary thyroid cancer or a benign thyroid nodule (not recorded which). Some clones in this sample may be carry-over from other donors' samples. The gene calls are TRBV6-5 and TRBJ2-7, with D possibly being TRBD1 or TRBD2 (5 bases each). Written as DNA, the CDR3 is TGTGCCGGCAGAGCGAATTTACGAGGGGAAACTCTGTTTTACGAGCAGTACTTC. It encodes CAGRANLRGETLFYEQYF.